This entry lists 32 T cell receptor beta chains sequenced from one sample in a study of T cell repertoires in cytomegalovirus infection. TCRdb reprocessed the reads with MiXCR, giving one entry per CDR3 protein. In the table there are about 830,000 distinct CDR3 sequences, roughly 33% of which are singletons. The antigens these receptors bind are not known. This material consisted of cultured CD8+ T cells from PBMCs, taken from culture after CMV antigen stimulation. The source of these receptors is a human donor in good health (CMV status not recorded). Some clones in this sample may be carry-over from other donors' samples.

Of note for this clonotype: One end of the junction fails to match germline, which may point to a read error. The CDR3 reads CVSTIRDSDNEQFF. In DNA form, the CDR3 reads TGTGTCAGTACCATCCGGGACAGCGACAATGAGCAGTTCTTC. The rearrangement joins TRBV19 to TRBJ2-1, with 7 bases aligning to TRBD1. The CDR3 runs to 14 residues. The germline gives CDR1 LNHDA, CDR2 SQIVND (reference sequence). Filled out from reference TRBV19 and TRBJ2-1, the complete variable domain reads DGGITQSPKYLFRKEGQNVTLSCEQNLNHDAMYWYRQDPGQGLRLIYYSQIVNDFQKGDIAEGYSVSREKKESFPLTVTSAQKNPTAFYLCVSTIRDSDNEQFFGPGTRLTVL.

The chain has TRBV19 and TRBJ2-7; D gene uncertain. Between the trimmed V and J ends, which lost 8 bases and 7 bases, there was a span of 12 bases. This CDR3 region has 11 residues. The germline CDR1 and CDR2 sequences are LNHDA and SQIVND (reference sequence). CDR3 sequence reads: CASYTVGEQYF. The CDR3 nucleotides are TGTGCCAGTTACACGGTGGGGGAGCAGTACTTC.

This clonotype was seen only once. The V call is TRBV5-4, the J call TRBJ2-1; D could derive from TRBD1 or TRBD2 (5 bases each). The V gene's germline CDR1 is SGHNT and CDR2 YYREEE (reference sequence). Trimming cost V 6 bases and J 7 bases, with 17 bases left between them. This CDR3 region has 14 residues. CDR3 coding DNA: TGTGCCAGCAATGGGGACCTGGCAAGAAATGAGCAGTTCTTC. The encoded protein is CASNGDLARNEQFF. Supplemented by reference TRBV5-4 and TRBJ2-1, the full variable domain reads ETGVTQSPTHLIKTRGQQVTLRCSSQSGHNTVSWYQQALGQGPQFIFQYYREEENGRGNFPPRFSGLQFPNYSSELNVNALELDDSALYLCASNGDLARNEQFFGPGTRLTVL.

The table lists this clonotype with many counts. The V and J genes are TRBV11-1 and TRBJ2-4, with 10 positions matching TRBD2. Germline V gives CDR1 SGHAT, CDR2 FQDESV (reference sequence). This CDR3 is 16 amino acids long. The V segment lost 1 base and the J segment 8 bases; nucleotides outside the gene matches: 8. This CDR3 reads CASSLGAGGPSDIQYF. The CDR3 DNA is TGTGCCAGCAGCTTAGGAGCGGGGGGGCCGTCGGACATTCAGTACTTC.

In the case of this clonotype: One end of the junction varies from germline; a read error may be responsible. The rearrangement links TRBV12-3 or TRBV12-4 to TRBJ2-1, with 7 bases matching TRBD1. This CDR3 comprises 15 residues. CDR3 sequence (DNA): TGTGCCAACAGTTTCCTACAGGGGATCCTCAATGAGCAGTTCTTC. It translates to CANSFLQGILNEQFF.

This sequence joins TRBV7-9 and TRBJ2-2; D is unclear. The CDR3 has 13 residues. Trimming left V 5 bases short and J 5 bases short, with 9 bases between. The V gene's germline CDR1 is SEHNR and CDR2 FQNEAQ (reference sequence). The CDR3 is CASSIRVTGELFF. DNA for the CDR3: TGTGCCAGCAGCATAAGGGTGACCGGGGAGCTGTTTTTT. The complete variable domain, with remaining parts taken from reference TRBV7-9 and TRBJ2-2, reads DTGVSQNPRHKITKRGQNVTFRCDPISEHNRLYWYRQTLGQGPEFLTYFQNEAQLEKSRLLSDRFSAERPKGSFSTLEIQRTEQGDSAMYLCASSIRVTGELFFGEGSRLTVL.

This clonotype was detected only a few times. This rearrangement joins TRBV12-3 or TRBV12-4 to TRBJ2-7; D not certain. This CDR3 has 11 amino acids. Trimming took 5 bases from V and 6 from J, leaving 8 bases between them. The CDR3 DNA is TGTGCCAGCAGTGGTGGCACCGAGCAGTACTTC. It encodes CASSGGTEQYF.

This chain connects TRBV29-1 to TRBJ2-5, with 13 bases identical to TRBD2. V was clipped by 4 bases and J by 4 bases; unmatched bases: 6. The V gene's germline CDR1 is SQVTM and CDR2 ANQGSEA. The CDR3 loop spans 15 amino acids. CDR3 in amino acids: CSVGGTSGVVETQYF. The DNA of the CDR3 is TGCAGCGTTGGCGGGACTAGCGGGGTCGTAGAGACCCAGTACTTC.

This clonotype came up once. The rearrangement links TRBV27 to TRBJ2-5, with D unresolved. V lost 4 bases, J lost 3 bases, and 9 bases lay in between. The CDR3 contains 13 residues. Germline V gene data show CDR1 as MNHEY and CDR2 as SMNVEV (reference sequence). CDR3 protein: CASSYVGKETQYF. CDR3 nucleotide sequence: TGTGCCAGCAGTTACGTGGGGAAAGAGACCCAGTACTTC.

About this clonotype: The junction does not match germline at one end; this may be a read error. The chain couples TRBV4-3 to TRBJ2-3; 9 positions match TRBD2. The CDR3 covers 16 residues. Germline loops: CDR1 LGHNA, CDR2 YSLEER. CDR3 DNA: TGCGCCAGCACCTCCAAAGCGGGGGGACCTGTCGATACGCAGAATTTT. It translates to CASTSKAGGPVDTQNF.

The chain couples TRBV19 to TRBJ1-5; TRBD1 aligns across 7 bases. There are 14 residues in the CDR3. The germline V gene encodes CDR1 LNHDA and CDR2 SQIVND (reference sequence). Trimming at V came to 7 bases and at J to 6 bases, leaving 9 bases not matched to a gene. The CDR3 DNA reads as TGTGCCAGTAATTCAAGGACAGGTGTTCAGCCCCAGCATTTT. This encodes CASNSRTGVQPQHF.

The sample holds many counts of this clonotype. The chain is built from TRBV7-8 and TRBJ2-7; D is ambiguous. The CDR3 covers 15 residues. Germline lookup yields CDR1 SGHVS and CDR2 FQNEAQ. V dropped 0 bases and J dropped 1 base, with 10 bases sitting between them. The CDR3 region is CASSLAGLTSYEQYV. CDR3 coding DNA: TGTGCCAGCAGCTTAGCGGGTCTAACTTCCTACGAGCAGTACGTC.

This clonotype was observed a few times. The rearrangement uses TRBV15 and TRBJ2-3; D not resolved. The CDR3 consists of 14 residues. CDR1 is LNHNV, CDR2 YYDKDF, per germline (reference sequence). The V gene lost 3 bases and the J gene lost 1 base, with 8 bases spanning the gap. The chain's CDR3 is CATSSPSGTDTQYF. For the CDR3, the DNA is TGTGCCACCAGCAGTCCATCGGGCACAGATACGCAGTATTTT.

The chain combines TRBV12-3 or TRBV12-4 with TRBJ2-1; no reliable D call. V dropped 10 bases and J dropped 5 bases, with 12 bases sitting between them. This CDR3 spans 12 amino acids. CDR3 nucleotide sequence: TGTGCCATTCCCTGGGGTGACAATGAGCAGTTCTTC. This gives the protein CAIPWGDNEQFF.

The chain uses TRBV9 and TRBJ1-2; D ambiguous. V lost 3 bases and J 10 bases, leaving 7 bases between the germline ends. The CDR3 runs to 10 residues. Germline values: CDR1 SGDLS, CDR2 YYNGEE. The CDR3, as DNA: TGTGCCAGCAGCGGGCCCGACTACACCTTC. Translating it yields CASSGPDYTF.

This rearrangement joins TRBV6-1 to TRBJ1-2; no clear D gene. Germline V gene sequence: CDR1 MNHNS, CDR2 SASEGT. Trimming removed 5 bases from V and 5 bases from J, with 12 bases in between. The CDR3 runs to 13 residues. The CDR3 coding sequence is TGTGCCAGCAGTAGGACGGAAGTATATGGCTACACCTTC. This sequence encodes CASSRTEVYGYTF.

As DNA, the CDR3 is TGCGCCAGCAGCCAAGATCGTGGGGCAGAGAACACTGAAGCTTTCTTT. As protein: CASSQDRGAENTEAFF. The V and J genes are TRBV4-3 and TRBJ1-1, with a possible D match to TRBD1 (5 bases). CDR1 and CDR2 from the germline V gene are LGHNA and YSLEER. The CDR3 contains 16 residues. Trimming stripped 0 bases from V and 1 base from J, with 12 bases between.

The CDR3 is CASSSGGTGGTGELFF. In DNA, the CDR3 is TGTGCCAGCAGCTCGGGGGGGACAGGGGGCACCGGGGAGCTGTTTTTT. The chain recombines TRBV11-2 with TRBJ2-2; 11 positions agree with TRBD1. This CDR3 spans 16 amino acids. With 4 bases clipped from V and 4 bases from J, the junction kept 5 bases outside the gene matches. CDR1 and CDR2 from the germline V gene are SGHAT and FQNNGV.

The V gene is TRBV9, the J gene TRBJ2-7; 8 bases align to TRBD1. This CDR3 comprises 15 residues. V lost 0 bases to trimming and J lost 3 bases; unmatched junction nucleotides: 5. Per germline, CDR1 SGDLS and CDR2 YYNGEE. The CDR3 loop is CASSVAGTGGYEQYF. The CDR3 DNA is TGTGCCAGCAGCGTAGCTGGGACAGGCGGCTACGAGCAGTACTTC.

CDR3 bases: TGTGCCAGCAGTTTAGGAGGGGCGGAGTCGTGGAACATTCAGTACTTC. Protein product: CASSLGGAESWNIQYF. The chain employs TRBV27 and TRBJ2-4, with D maybe TRBD2 (6 bases). This CDR3 contains 16 residues. Per germline, CDR1 MNHEY and CDR2 SMNVEV (reference sequence). With 2 bases removed from V and 7 bases from J, the gap between germline ends came to 18 bases.

This sequence joins TRBV19 and TRBJ2-1, with D perhaps matching TRBD1 (6 bases). The CDR3 is made up of 14 amino acids. Trimming removed 5 bases from V and 7 bases from J, with 15 bases in between. Germline V gene data show CDR1 as LNHDA and CDR2 as SQIVND (reference sequence). This chain's CDR3 is CASSLQGFGNEQFF. In DNA, the CDR3 is TGTGCCAGTAGTTTACAGGGATTTGGGAATGAGCAGTTCTTC.

The rearrangement joins TRBV25-1 to TRBJ1-1; D gene uncertain. The germline V gene has CDR1 MGHDK and CDR2 SYGVNS. The length of the CDR3 is 13 residues. Written as DNA, the CDR3 is TGTGCTTCAAGGGAGCACCCGGGAACTGAAGCTTTCTTT. The encoded protein is CASREHPGTEAFF.

The chain uses TRBV6-5 and TRBJ2-1; tentative D call: TRBD2 (6 bases). The length of the CDR3 is 15 residues. Trimming left V 0 bases short and J 7 bases short, with 13 bases between. Germline V lookup: CDR1 MNHEY, CDR2 SVGAGI. The CDR3 region is CASSYSDGGMNEQFF. The CDR3, as DNA: TGTGCCAGCAGTTACTCGGATGGGGGGATGAATGAGCAGTTCTTC.

This clonotype was detected only a few times. The chain's CDR3 is CASSYYTSGASYEQYV. Written as DNA, the CDR3 is TGTGCCAGCAGTTACTATACTAGCGGGGCCTCCTACGAGCAGTACGTC. The rearrangement uses TRBV6-6 and TRBJ2-7, with TRBD2 identical over 10 bases. CDR3 length: 16 residues. Germline values: CDR1 MNHNY, CDR2 SVGAGI (reference sequence). J gave up 0 bases and V 1 base, and 3 bases lay outside the gene matches.

This clonotype was seen more than once but under ten times. The chain couples TRBV7-6 to TRBJ1-1, with D perhaps matching TRBD1 (6 bases). Trimming took 1 base from V and 2 from J, leaving 11 bases between them. Looked up from germline, CDR1 is SGHVS and CDR2 is FNYEAQ. The length of the CDR3 is 15 residues. In DNA, the CDR3 is TGTGCCAGCAGCTTAGATGACAGGCTTAACACTGAAGCTTTCTTT. As protein: CASSLDDRLNTEAFF.

The chain uses TRBV5-5 and TRBJ2-7; 8 bases are a match to TRBD1. Per the germline V gene, CDR1 is SGHKS and CDR2 is YYEKEE (reference sequence). Germline trimming cut 6 bases from V and 3 bases from J; bases unmatched to any gene: 11. The CDR3 totals 15 residues. The CDR3 sequence is CASNSPGQGFYEQYF. CDR3 nucleotide sequence: TGTGCCAGCAATTCGCCCGGACAGGGTTTCTACGAGCAGTACTTC.

The rearrangement links TRBV19 to TRBJ2-7; D is ambiguous. The V and J ends lost 5 bases and 5 bases respectively, with 19 bases between them. This CDR3 has 15 amino acids. In germline, CDR1 is LNHDA, CDR2 SQIVND (reference sequence). The CDR3 nucleotides read TGTGCCAGTAGTCCCCTTTCGGGCCTGTTGGACGAGCAGTACTTC. Amino acids: CASSPLSGLLDEQYF.

This chain links TRBV4-1 with TRBJ2-3; tentative D call: TRBD1 (5 bases). CDR3 length equals 17 residues. Germline V gives CDR1 MGHRA, CDR2 YSYEKL. Trimming shortened V by 0 bases and J by 6 bases, and 19 bases separated the two germline ends. Written as DNA, the CDR3 is TGCGCCAGCAGCCAAGAATCGGTAGGGGTGCCCTTGGATACGCAGTATTTT. As protein: CASSQESVGVPLDTQYF.

This clonotype was found a few times. The genes are TRBV11-3 and TRBJ2-2, with TRBD2 identical over 7 bases. Germline loops: CDR1 SGHNT, CDR2 YENEEA. V lost 2 bases and J lost 4; bases outside the gene matches: 4. The CDR3 contains 15 residues. The CDR3 nucleotides read TGTGCCAGCAGCTTAAAGCGGGGCGGCACCGGGGAGCTGTTTTTT. Its translation is CASSLKRGGTGELFF.

With respect to this clonotype: Given a much more abundant clone one base away, this may be a read error. V gene TRBV12-3 or TRBV12-4 combines with J gene TRBJ1-5; D remains unclear. V lost 10 bases and J 5 bases, leaving 15 bases between the germline ends. The CDR3 contains 13 residues. In nucleotides, the CDR3 is TGTGCCAACACCCATCGGGAGGATCAGCCCCAGCATTTT. Translation gives CANTHREDQPQHF.

The CDR3 region has the DNA TGTGCCAGCAGTGATACGTCCAGAAGGGGGGAGCTGTTTTTT. Encoded protein: CASSDTSRRGELFF. V and J are TRBV6-1 and TRBJ2-2; D is undetermined. Looked up from germline, CDR1 is MNHNS and CDR2 is SASEGT. Trimming took off 3 bases at V and 8 bases at J, with 13 bases between the two ends. CDR3 length: 14 residues.

This clonotype was seen only a few times. The rearrangement joins TRBV20-1 to TRBJ1-1; 9 bases are shared with TRBD1. CDR3 length: 13 residues. The junction had 6 bases not matched to a gene; V was cut back by 5 bases and J by 5 bases. The germline CDR1 and CDR2 sequences are DFQATT and SNEGSKA (reference sequence). The chain's CDR3 is CSACRDRETEAFF. CDR3 nucleotide sequence: TGCAGTGCTTGCCGGGACAGGGAAACTGAAGCTTTCTTT.